The rows below give T cell receptor beta chains drawn from one sample of a study of cytomegalovirus exposure and HLA in healthy donors. Measured with immunoSEQ multiplex PCR; TCRdb has only the in-frame clones, and not every one. Found here are 100,000 to 150,000 clones, approximately 74% of them singletons; the top ten hold roughly 7.3%. Source material: PBMCs. The receptor source for this set is a male donor in good health and CMV-seronegative. Each CDR3 is given with its conserved first and last residue. A D gene is named only where the DNA matches it firmly. Size is stated for part of the rows, as once, few or many counts, or as a class when the clone is expanded.

cdr3_nt cdr3_aa cdr3_length v_call clone_size d_call j_call
TGTGCCAGCAGCTTAGGATTGGCTAGAAGCAACTACGAGCAGTACTTC CASSLGLARSNYEQYF 16 TRBV7-2 - - TRBJ2-7
TGTGCCAGCAGCTCTGGAGGGCCAGGGCGGGCTGAAAAACTGTTTTTT CASSSGGPGRAEKLFF 16 TRBV5-6 - - TRBJ1-4
TGTGCCATCTTAAACCCAGCGGGAGGCCCAGATACGCAGTATTTT CAILNPAGGPDTQYF 15 TRBV10-3 - TRBD2 TRBJ2-3
TGTGCCAGCAGTTTAAAAAGGGGGCAGGACGAGCAGTACTTT CASSLKRGQDEQYF 14 TRBV28 once TRBD1 TRBJ2-7
TGCGCCAGCAGCCCCCTCGATGCGCGGTTCACAGATACGCAGTATTTT CASSPLDARFTDTQYF 16 TRBV5-1 once - TRBJ2-3
TGTGCCAGCAGCTTGGGGGCATATGAGCAGTACTTC CASSLGAYEQYF 12 TRBV5-6 - - TRBJ2-7
TGTGCCAGCAGTTACGAGGGCCGGAATGGCTACACCTTC CASSYEGRNGYTF 13 TRBV6-5 few - TRBJ1-2
TGTGCCAGCAGCCTCTCCCGGGGACTAGGCTACGAGCAGTACTTC CASSLSRGLGYEQYF 15 TRBV7-9 once TRBD2 TRBJ2-7
TGTGCCAGCAGTCCACCTAGCGGGGGTTACAATGAGCAGTTCTTC CASSPPSGGYNEQFF 15 TRBV27 - TRBD2 TRBJ2-1
TGTGCCAGCAGCATACGGACAGGGGGTGTCACAGATACGCAGTATTTT CASSIRTGGVTDTQYF 16 TRBV9 - TRBD1 TRBJ2-3
TGTGCTAGCAGCAACTCCGGGACTAGAGGAGAGACCCAGTACTTC CASSNSGTRGETQYF 15 TRBV7-7 few TRBD2 TRBJ2-5
TGTGCCAGCAGCTCTAGCGGGGATAGCGAGCAGTACTTC CASSSSGDSEQYF 13 TRBV7-9 - TRBD2 TRBJ2-7
TGTGCCAGCAGCAAAGTGGATTGCGGGAGGGCCGAAGATACGCAGTATTTT CASSKVDCGRAEDTQYF 17 TRBV21-1 - - TRBJ2-3
TGTGCCAGCAGAGAAACCGGGACAGGGGGCGGCGAGCAGTACTTC CASRETGTGGGEQYF 15 TRBV2 few TRBD1 TRBJ2-7
TGTGCCAGCAGCTTGGGGCCCCAACAGCCCCAGCATTTT CASSLGPQQPQHF 13 TRBV7-2 - - TRBJ1-5
TGCGCCAGCAGCCAGGACAGACAGGGGGCCAGCACAGATACGCAGTATTTT CASSQDRQGASTDTQYF 17 TRBV4-1 - TRBD1 TRBJ2-3
TGTGCCAGCAGTTTAATCGTGGCGGGGGATACATTCTACGAGCAGTACTTC CASSLIVAGDTFYEQYF 17 TRBV27 - TRBD2 TRBJ2-7
TGTGCCAGCAGTTCTGAGATCTCTGGGGCCAACGTCCTGACTTTC CASSSEISGANVLTF 15 TRBV2 - - TRBJ2-6
TGCGCCAGCAGCCTGGATGGGACAGGGTATCAGCCCCAGCATTTT CASSLDGTGYQPQHF 15 TRBV5-1 once TRBD1 TRBJ1-5
TGTGCCAGCAGCCAAGAGGCGACACCAACTAATGAAAAACTGTTTTTT CASSQEATPTNEKLFF 16 TRBV4-2 - - TRBJ1-4
TGCGCCAGCAGTGAGGGCAACTCCTACGAGCAGTACTTC CASSEGNSYEQYF 13 TRBV10-2 once - TRBJ2-7
TGTGCCAGCAGCGTAGGGACTAGCAGAGAGACCCAGTACTTC CASSVGTSRETQYF 14 TRBV9 few TRBD2 TRBJ2-5
TGTGCCAGCAGTGCCGCAGGAATCACCCATCAGCCCCAGCATTTT CASSAAGITHQPQHF 15 TRBV6-1 - - TRBJ1-5
TGTGCCAGCAGCCCCCAGGGGGGTGCTAATGAAAAACTGTTTTTT CASSPQGGANEKLFF 15 TRBV7-2 - TRBD1 TRBJ1-4
TGTGCCAGTACCGGACAGGGGGCTGAAAAACTGTTTTTT CASTGQGAEKLFF 13 TRBV6-5 - TRBD1 TRBJ1-4
TGTGCCAGCAGCCGCACAGTGAACACTGAAGCTTTCTTT CASSRTVNTEAFF 13 TRBV6-4 once - TRBJ1-1
TGTGCCAGCGAGAGAGCAGATACGCAGTATTTT CASERADTQYF 11 TRBV27 few - TRBJ2-3
TGTGCCAGCAGTTCGGACAGGCTATCAGAAGCTTTCTTT CASSSDRLSEAFF 13 TRBV6-5 - TRBD1 TRBJ1-1
TGTGCCACCGATTTGACAGGGAGTCAGCCCCAGCATTTT CATDLTGSQPQHF 13 TRBV28 - TRBD1 TRBJ1-5
TGCGCCAGCAGCTCCCGGGACACCGCCTACGAGCAGTACTTC CASSSRDTAYEQYF 14 TRBV5-1 - - TRBJ2-7
TGTGCCAGTACGATTCTAGCGGGAGGGATAACCGGGGAGCTGTTTTTT CASTILAGGITGELFF 16 TRBV19 few TRBD2 TRBJ2-2
TGTGCCAGCCTACCCTGGGGGGAGAACACTGAAGCTTTCTTT CASLPWGENTEAFF 14 TRBV6-5 few - TRBJ1-1
TGCGCCAGCAGCTTCACAGGGAAATCGAGGGGGAACACTGAAGCTTTCTTT CASSFTGKSRGNTEAFF 17 TRBV5-1 - - TRBJ1-1
TGTGCCAGCAGTGAAGCAGACATGAACACTGAAGCTTTCTTT CASSEADMNTEAFF 14 TRBV6-1 - - TRBJ1-1
TGTGCCAGCAGTCGGACAGGGGTTGAGGATACGCAGTATTTT CASSRTGVEDTQYF 14 TRBV28 few TRBD1 TRBJ2-3
TGTGCCAGCAAACTCGAGACAGGAGAGACCCAGTACTTC CASKLETGETQYF 13 TRBV2 - - TRBJ2-5
TGCGCCAGCAGCCTCGCCGACAGGACCAACTATGGCTACACCTTC CASSLADRTNYGYTF 15 TRBV5-1 - - TRBJ1-2
TGCAGCGTTGATAATGGCTACACCTTC CSVDNGYTF 9 TRBV29-1 - - TRBJ1-2
TGTGCCAGCAGCATGCGGGGGGGCTACGAGCAGTACTTC CASSMRGGYEQYF 13 TRBV7-2 few TRBD2 TRBJ2-7
TGTGCCAGCAGCTCGGTTCAGCGGAGCTCCTACGAGCAGTACTTC CASSSVQRSSYEQYF 15 TRBV7-2 - - TRBJ2-7
TGTGCCTGGAGTTTCCAGGGTGTCACTGAAGCTTTCTTT CAWSFQGVTEAFF 13 TRBV30 - - TRBJ1-1
TGTGCCAGCAGCAACCGGGACAGGACGAGGGAGCAGTACTTC CASSNRDRTREQYF 14 TRBV5-8 - TRBD1 TRBJ2-7
TGTGCCAGCACCAGGGGGCGGGCCGGGGAGCTGTTTTTT CASTRGRAGELFF 13 TRBV21-1 - - TRBJ2-2
TGTGCCAGCAGCCAGCGGGGAGGGCAGTACTTC CASSQRGGQYF 11 TRBV13 - TRBD2 TRBJ2-7
TGTGCCAGTAGTGCAATACGCATCCAGGGTTATAGCAATCAGCCCCAGCATTTT CASSAIRIQGYSNQPQHF 18 TRBV19 - - TRBJ1-5
TGTGCCAGCAGCGCGGGCCGGGACAGGGGGAATGTTTGGGAAAAACTGTTTTTT CASSAGRDRGNVWEKLFF 18 TRBV9 - TRBD1 TRBJ1-4
TGTGCCAGCAGTCCTCCTTTTAGGGGTGGAAACACCATATATTTT CASSPPFRGGNTIYF 15 TRBV28 - - TRBJ1-3
TGTGCCAGCAGCTCGGGGACAGCGGAAAAACTGTTTTTT CASSSGTAEKLFF 13 TRBV5-6 - TRBD1 TRBJ1-4
TGTGCCAGCAGCTTAGTCCAGGGCTTACCTCCCCCCGGGGAGCTGTTTTTT CASSLVQGLPPPGELFF 17 TRBV7-6 - - TRBJ2-2
TGTGCCAGCAGTTTTCGGGCCGGGATTAAGGACATTCAGTACTTC CASSFRAGIKDIQYF 15 TRBV28 few - TRBJ2-4
TGTGCCAGTAGAGTCACAGGGGGCGGACGCCGAGAGCAGTTCTTC CASRVTGGGRREQFF 15 TRBV19 - TRBD1 TRBJ2-1
TGTGCCAGCAGTAGACAGGGGGTAACTAATGAAAAACTGTTTTTT CASSRQGVTNEKLFF 15 TRBV2 few TRBD1 TRBJ1-4
TGTGCCAGCAGCATAGGTGCCTTAGCGGGGGGCACCGGGGAGCTGTTTTTT CASSIGALAGGTGELFF 17 TRBV7-3 - TRBD2 TRBJ2-2
TGTGCCAGTCTAGCCCCCGTCAGGCCCCAGCATTTT CASLAPVRPQHF 12 TRBV19 - - TRBJ1-5
TGTGCCAGCAGTCCCGGGACAGGGCTCTATGGCTACACCTTC CASSPGTGLYGYTF 14 TRBV7-9 - TRBD1 TRBJ1-2
TGTGCCAGCAGCACAGGACAGTCTTCACCCCTCCACTTT CASSTGQSSPLHF 13 TRBV11-3 few - TRBJ1-6
TGTGCCAGCAGCGCAGGAGCGGGGGCCCAAGAGACCCAGTACTTC CASSAGAGAQETQYF 15 TRBV11-3 - TRBD2 TRBJ2-5
TGCAGCGTTGATGGTTTTGTGGGGGGCCAAGAGACCCAGTACTTC CSVDGFVGGQETQYF 15 TRBV29-1 - - TRBJ2-5
TGTGCCAGCAGAAAGCGGGGGCGGGGGGATCAAGAGACCCAGTACTTC CASRKRGRGDQETQYF 16 TRBV25-1 - TRBD2 TRBJ2-5
TGTTCCAGCAGCTTGCCGGGGGATTTT CSSSLPGDF 9 TRBV7-9 - - TRBJ1-1